Sequencing of this T cell receptor beta chain was carried out in a study of early T cells in non-severe SARS-CoV-2 infection. In the study overall: From unsorted whole blood, bulk RNA was sequenced, and the chains remained unpaired.

The V end lost 4 bases, the J end lost 2 bases, and 11 bases lay between the germline ends. CDR3 size: 15 residues. Germline CDR1 and CDR2: MNHEY and SVGAGI. Study-level results: VDJdb-based annotation leaned toward anti-spike CD8 responses and missed private and CD4 specificities.

TCRdb processed the 5' RACE reads anew with MiXCR; each CDR3 protein has one entry. The sample has under 35,000 distinct CDR3 sequences; 5.4% are singletons. This clonotype has ten or more counts. Its antigen is currently unknown. This chain connects TRBV6-5 to TRBJ2-2; D is perhaps TRBD2 (6 bases). This receptor was taken from an adult who was a healthcare worker with PCR-confirmed SARS-CoV-2 infection or an uninfected control (not recorded which). The material sequenced was whole blood. CDR3 amino acids: CASSLTGTNTGELFF. In DNA form, the CDR3 reads TGTGCCAGCAGTTTGACCGGGACTAACACCGGGGAGCTGTTTTTT.